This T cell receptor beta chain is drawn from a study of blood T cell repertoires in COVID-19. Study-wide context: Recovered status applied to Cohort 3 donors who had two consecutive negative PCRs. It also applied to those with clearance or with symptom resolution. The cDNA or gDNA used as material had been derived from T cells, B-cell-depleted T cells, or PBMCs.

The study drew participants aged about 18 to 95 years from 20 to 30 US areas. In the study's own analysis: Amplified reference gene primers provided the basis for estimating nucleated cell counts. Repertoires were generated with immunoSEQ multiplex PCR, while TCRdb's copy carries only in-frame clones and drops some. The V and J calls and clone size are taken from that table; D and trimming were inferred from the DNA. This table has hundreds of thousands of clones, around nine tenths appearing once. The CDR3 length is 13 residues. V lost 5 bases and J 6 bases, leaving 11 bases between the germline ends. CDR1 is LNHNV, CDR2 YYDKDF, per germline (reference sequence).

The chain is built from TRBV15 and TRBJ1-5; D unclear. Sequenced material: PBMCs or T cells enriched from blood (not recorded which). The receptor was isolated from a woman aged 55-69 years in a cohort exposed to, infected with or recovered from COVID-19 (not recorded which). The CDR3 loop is CATSANRGQPQHF. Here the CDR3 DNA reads TGTGCCACCAGCGCTAACCGGGGTCAGCCCCAGCATTTT.